This entry features one T cell receptor (beta chain) sequence. The data were obtained in a study of control samples from healthy donors and cancer patients. The assay was immunoSEQ multiplex PCR, and TCRdb's table has in-frame clones only and misses some. The sample has 100,000 or so clones; roughly 92% are singletons. The CDR3 extends over 15 amino acids. In germline, CDR1 is SGHTA, CDR2 FQGNSA. The trim removed 4 bases at V and 4 bases at J, leaving 4 bases unmatched. This clonotype was obtained from a woman aged 25 to 39 in good health. The chain carries TRBV7-2 and TRBJ2-1; TRBD2 matches 10 bases. The sample consisted of blood. As DNA, the CDR3 is TGTGCCAGCAGCTCGGGACTAGCGACATACAATGAGCAGTTCTTC. It codes for CASSSGLATYNEQFF. Together with reference TRBV7-2 and TRBJ2-1, the CDR3 gives the full variable domain: GAGVSQSPSNKVTEKGKDVELRCDPISGHTALYWYRQSLGQGLEFLIYFQGNSAPDKSGLPSDRFSAERTGGSVSTLTIQRTQQEDSAVYLCASSSGLATYNEQFFGPGTRLTVL.